This T cell receptor (beta chain) was captured by sequencing in a study of early T cells in non-severe SARS-CoV-2 infection. Turning to the study itself: The study sequenced bulk RNA from unsorted whole blood, with chains unpaired. Study-level findings and limits: Private and CD4 specificities were missed by VDJdb matching, which favored anti-spike CD8 responses.

The table lists this clonotype with many counts. Its antigen is still unknown. Trimming removed 3 bases at V and 7 bases at J, with 12 bases between. From germline, CDR1 is DFQATT and CDR2 SNEGSKA (reference sequence). This CDR3 is 12 amino acids long. Individual cDNA molecules carried attached unique molecular identifiers. TCRdb itself ran the 5' RACE reads through MiXCR, one entry per CDR3 protein. The sample contains around 66,000 distinct CDR3 sequences, 5.9% of which appear only once. The chain recombines TRBV20-1 with TRBJ1-2, with D possibly matching TRBD1 (5 bases). Sequenced material: whole blood, taken at baseline. This sequence originates from an adult who was a healthcare worker with PCR-confirmed SARS-CoV-2 infection or an uninfected control (not recorded which). For the CDR3, the DNA is TGCAGTGCTAGTTTAGGGGATTCTGGCTACACCTTC. Translated: CSASLGDSGYTF.